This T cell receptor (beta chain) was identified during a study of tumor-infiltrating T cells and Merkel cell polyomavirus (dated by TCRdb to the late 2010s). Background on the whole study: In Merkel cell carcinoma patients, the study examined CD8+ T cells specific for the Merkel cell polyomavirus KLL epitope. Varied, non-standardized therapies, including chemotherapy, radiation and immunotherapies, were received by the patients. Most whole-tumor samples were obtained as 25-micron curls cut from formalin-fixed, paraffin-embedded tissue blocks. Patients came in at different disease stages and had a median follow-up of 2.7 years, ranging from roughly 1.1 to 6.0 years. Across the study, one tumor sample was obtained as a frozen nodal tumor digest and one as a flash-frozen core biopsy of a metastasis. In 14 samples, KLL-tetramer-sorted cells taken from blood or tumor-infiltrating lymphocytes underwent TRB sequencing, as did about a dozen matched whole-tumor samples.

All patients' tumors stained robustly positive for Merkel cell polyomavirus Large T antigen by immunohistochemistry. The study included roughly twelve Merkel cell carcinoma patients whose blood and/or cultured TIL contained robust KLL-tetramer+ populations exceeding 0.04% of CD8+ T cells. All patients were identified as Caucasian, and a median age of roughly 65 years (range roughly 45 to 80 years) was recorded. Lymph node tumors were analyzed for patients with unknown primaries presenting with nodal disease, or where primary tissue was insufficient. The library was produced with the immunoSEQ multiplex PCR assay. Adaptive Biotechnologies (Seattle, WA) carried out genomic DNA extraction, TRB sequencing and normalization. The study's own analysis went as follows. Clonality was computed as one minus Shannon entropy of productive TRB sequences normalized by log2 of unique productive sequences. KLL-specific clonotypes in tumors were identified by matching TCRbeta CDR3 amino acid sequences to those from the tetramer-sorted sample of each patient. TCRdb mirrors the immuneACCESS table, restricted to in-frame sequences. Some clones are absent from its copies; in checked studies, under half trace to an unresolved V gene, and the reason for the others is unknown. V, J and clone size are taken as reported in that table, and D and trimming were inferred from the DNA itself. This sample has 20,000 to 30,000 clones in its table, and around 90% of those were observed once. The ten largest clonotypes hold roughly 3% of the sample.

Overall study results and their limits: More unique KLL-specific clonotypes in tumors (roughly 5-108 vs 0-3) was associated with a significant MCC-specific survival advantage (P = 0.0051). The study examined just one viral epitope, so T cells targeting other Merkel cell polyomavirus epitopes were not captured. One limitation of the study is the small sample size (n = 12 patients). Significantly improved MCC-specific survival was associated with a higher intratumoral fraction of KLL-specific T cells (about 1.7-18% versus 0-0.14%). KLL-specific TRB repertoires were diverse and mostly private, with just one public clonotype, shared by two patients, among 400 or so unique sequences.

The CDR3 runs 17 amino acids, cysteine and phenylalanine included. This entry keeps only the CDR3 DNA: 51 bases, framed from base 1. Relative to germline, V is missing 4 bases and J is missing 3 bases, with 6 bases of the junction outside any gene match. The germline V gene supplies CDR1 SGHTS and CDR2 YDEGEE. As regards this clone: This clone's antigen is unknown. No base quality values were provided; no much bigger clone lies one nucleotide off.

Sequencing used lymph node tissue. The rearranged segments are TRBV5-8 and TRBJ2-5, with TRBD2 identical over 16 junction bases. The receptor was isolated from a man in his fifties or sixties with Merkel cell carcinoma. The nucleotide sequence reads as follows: TGTGCCAGCAGCACCGGGACTAGCGGGGGGGTTGAAGAGACCCAGTACTTC. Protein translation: CASSTGTSGGVEETQYF.